This T cell receptor beta chain was observed in a study of T cell repertoires in cytomegalovirus infection. TCRdb independently ran MiXCR on the reads; one entry per CDR3 protein. The sample has some 300,000 distinct CDR3 sequences; 8% to 10% are singletons. This clonotype appeared a few times. The CDR3 runs 15 residues. V shed 4 bases, J shed 8 bases, and the junction held 8 bases outside the gene matches. Germline CDR1 reads SGHDN; CDR2 reads FVKESK. The sample consisted of PBMCs. This TCR was sampled from a human donor in good health (CMV status not recorded). Some clones in this sample may be carry-over from other donors' samples. V and J are TRBV14 and TRBJ1-4; 9 nucleotides line up with TRBD1. CDR3 coding DNA: TGTGCCAGCAGCCCTGGGGACAGGGTGGTCGAAAAACTGTTTTTT. It specifies CASSPGDRVVEKLFF.